This T cell receptor beta chain was documented in a study of CD8+CD57+ T cells in acquired aplastic anemia. Study-wide background: On average, sorted CD4+ and CD8+ cells gave 3.2 ug of DNA. Study-level points and caveats: Between patients and controls, 25 to 30 CD8+ CDR3 sequences were found in common. Patients showed no significant difference from controls in CD8+ Simpson's diversity.

This CDR3 has 13 amino acids. With 5 bases removed from V and 7 bases from J, the gap between germline ends came to 11 bases. The V gene's germline CDR1 is SGHTA and CDR2 FQGNSA. A note on this clonotype: Its specificity is not known.

The TCR beta profiling, which covered VDJ combination and CDR3 sequence, was carried out using genomic DNA as the template. TCRdb passed the reads through MiXCR, listing each CDR3 protein once. The table lists about 160,000 distinct CDR3 sequences, around 40% of them singletons. The TCR originated in a human donor in good health. This sequence joins TRBV7-2 and TRBJ1-4; tentatively, D is TRBD1 (6 bases). Sequencing input: sorted CD4+, CD8+, or CD8+CD57+ T cells (not recorded which) from PBMCs. CDR3 in amino acids: CASSPQQGEKLFF. The DNA of the CDR3 is TGTGCCAGCAGCCCCCAACAGGGTGAAAAACTGTTTTTT. The full variable domain, completed using reference TRBV7-2 and TRBJ1-4, is GAGVSQSPSNKVTEKGKDVELRCDPISGHTALYWYRQSLGQGLEFLIYFQGNSAPDKSGLPSDRFSAERTGGSVSTLTIQRTQQEDSAVYLCASSPQQGEKLFFGSGTQLSVL.